Listed below are T cell receptor beta chains from one sample, sequenced in a study of T cells in Graves' hyperthyroidism and ophthalmopathy. TCRdb called the multiplex PCR reads again in MiXCR, with one record for every CDR3 protein. This table holds over 350,000 distinct CDR3 sequences, over 13% found once. Sequenced sample: blood. These receptors were obtained from a man between 45 and 60 years old with Graves' ophthalmopathy. The CDR3 runs from the conserved cysteine through the conserved F or W. Fields, in order: clone size, D gene, V gene, J gene, CDR3 DNA, CDR3 protein. A D gene is named only where the DNA matches it firmly. Clone size, where shown, is once, few, many, or a class for clones that have expanded.

clone size: NA; D gene: NA; V gene: TRBV14; J gene: TRBJ2-3; CDR3 DNA: TGTGCCAGCAGCCCTGAGATCCGGATGGATGCGCAGTATTTT; CDR3 protein: CASSPEIRMDAQYF
clone size: many; D gene: TRBD2; V gene: TRBV11-3; J gene: TRBJ2-7; CDR3 DNA: TGTGCCAGCAGCTTAGATGGGTCTAGCGGGGCCTACGAGCAGTACTTC; CDR3 protein: CASSLDGSSGAYEQYF
clone size: many; D gene: TRBD2; V gene: TRBV7-9; J gene: TRBJ2-1; CDR3 DNA: TGTGCCAGCAGCCTCGGGACTAGCGGGAGCTACAATGAGCAGTTCTTC; CDR3 protein: CASSLGTSGSYNEQFF
clone size: many; D gene: TRBD2; V gene: TRBV5-5; J gene: TRBJ2-2; CDR3 DNA: TGTGCCAGCAACCTAGGGAGGGTGGGCACCGGGGAGCTGTTTTTT; CDR3 protein: CASNLGRVGTGELFF
clone size: NA; D gene: NA; V gene: TRBV29-1; J gene: TRBJ2-1; CDR3 DNA: TGCAGCGTTCCCAGGCAGGGACAGCGGGATGAGCAGTTCTTC; CDR3 protein: CSVPRQGQRDEQFF
clone size: many; D gene: NA; V gene: TRBV3-1; J gene: TRBJ2-1; CDR3 DNA: TGTGCCAGCAGCCAAGATTCGCGTAGGGCCAATGAGCAGTTCTTC; CDR3 protein: CASSQDSRRANEQFF
clone size: NA; D gene: TRBD1; V gene: TRBV19; J gene: TRBJ2-5; CDR3 DNA: TGTGCCAGCGCCACAGGGGGAAGGGAGACCCAGTACTTC; CDR3 protein: CASATGGRETQYF
clone size: few; D gene: NA; V gene: TRBV24-1; J gene: TRBJ2-1; CDR3 DNA: TGTGCCACCAGTGACCCGAGGGGGGGTTATGAGCAGTTCTTC; CDR3 protein: CATSDPRGGYEQFF
clone size: few; D gene: NA; V gene: TRBV5-5; J gene: TRBJ1-1; CDR3 DNA: TGTGCCAGCAGCCCCAAGGGGTCGGGTTACACTGAAGCTTTCTTT; CDR3 protein: CASSPKGSGYTEAFF
clone size: many; D gene: TRBD1; V gene: TRBV28; J gene: TRBJ2-7; CDR3 DNA: TGTGCCAGCAGTTTGCCCAGGGGGCGAACCTACGAGCAGTACTTC; CDR3 protein: CASSLPRGRTYEQYF
clone size: many; D gene: NA; V gene: TRBV20-1; J gene: TRBJ2-1; CDR3 DNA: TGCAGTGCTAGAGATTTCGAGGGATCTTCCTACAATGAGCAGTTCTTC; CDR3 protein: CSARDFEGSSYNEQFF
clone size: many; D gene: NA; V gene: TRBV11-2; J gene: TRBJ1-1; CDR3 DNA: TGTGCCAGCAGCCCCCTACTACTTGCCCGCAGGGGTGTGAACACTGAAGCTTTCTTT; CDR3 protein: CASSPLLLARRGVNTEAFF
clone size: NA; D gene: NA; V gene: TRBV27; J gene: TRBJ2-6; CDR3 DNA: TGTGCCAGCACGAAGGTTGGGGCCAACGTCCTGACTTTC; CDR3 protein: CASTKVGANVLTF
clone size: few; D gene: NA; V gene: TRBV11-2; J gene: TRBJ2-1; CDR3 DNA: TGTGCCAGCAGCTCCCGGGTCGGAGCAGGTGAGCAGTTCTTC; CDR3 protein: CASSSRVGAGEQFF
clone size: many; D gene: TRBD1; V gene: TRBV11-2; J gene: TRBJ1-4; CDR3 DNA: TGTGCCAGCAGCTTAACTCGGACAGGCCTAGTTAATGAAAAACTGTTTTTT; CDR3 protein: CASSLTRTGLVNEKLFF
clone size: many; D gene: TRBD1; V gene: TRBV2; J gene: TRBJ2-7; CDR3 DNA: TGTGCCAGCAGTGTCTCACAGGGGGCGCTTGACGAGCAGTACTTC; CDR3 protein: CASSVSQGALDEQYF
clone size: many; D gene: NA; V gene: TRBV7-2; J gene: TRBJ2-3; CDR3 DNA: TGTGCCAGCAGCTTAGAGTTGACACCTACAGATACGCAGTATTTT; CDR3 protein: CASSLELTPTDTQYF
clone size: few; D gene: NA; V gene: TRBV6-9; J gene: TRBJ2-6; CDR3 DNA: TGTGCCAGCAGTTATGTAGGCCAGGGTCCCCCCTCTGGGGCCAACGTCCTGACTTTC; CDR3 protein: CASSYVGQGPPSGANVLTF
clone size: many; D gene: TRBD2; V gene: TRBV7-9; J gene: TRBJ2-3; CDR3 DNA: TGTGCCAGCAGCTTACTATTAGCGGGAGTTGACACAGATACGCAGTATTTT; CDR3 protein: CASSLLLAGVDTDTQYF
clone size: few; D gene: TRBD1; V gene: TRBV10-3; J gene: TRBJ2-5; CDR3 DNA: TGTGCCATCAGTGAGTCGGGGGACAGGGGAGGAGAGACCCAGTACTTC; CDR3 protein: CAISESGDRGGETQYF
clone size: few; D gene: TRBD2; V gene: TRBV20-1; J gene: TRBJ2-1; CDR3 DNA: TGCAGTGCTAGAGGGCGGGAGTTAGACAATGAGCAGTTCTTC; CDR3 protein: CSARGRELDNEQFF
clone size: many; D gene: TRBD2; V gene: TRBV20-1; J gene: TRBJ2-1; CDR3 DNA: TGCAGTGCTAGAAATTTTGCGGGGGGCCGGGGCAATGAGCAGTTCTTC; CDR3 protein: CSARNFAGGRGNEQFF
clone size: few; D gene: TRBD2; V gene: TRBV11-3; J gene: TRBJ2-1; CDR3 DNA: TGTGCCAGCAGCTTTAGCGGGATGTACAATGAGCAGTTCTTC; CDR3 protein: CASSFSGMYNEQFF
clone size: few; D gene: NA; V gene: TRBV12-3/TRBV12-4; J gene: TRBJ1-2; CDR3 DNA: TGTGCCAGCAGTCTCCTGATAGACGGAAACTATGGCTACACCTTC; CDR3 protein: CASSLLIDGNYGYTF
clone size: many; D gene: NA; V gene: TRBV28; J gene: TRBJ2-5; CDR3 DNA: TGTGCCAGCAGTTTACTGGAGACCCAGTACTTC; CDR3 protein: CASSLLETQYF
clone size: many; D gene: TRBD2; V gene: TRBV11-2; J gene: TRBJ2-3; CDR3 DNA: TGTGCCAGCAGCGTAGCGGGAGGGCCGATAGATACGCAGTATTTT; CDR3 protein: CASSVAGGPIDTQYF
clone size: few; D gene: NA; V gene: TRBV29-1; J gene: TRBJ2-1; CDR3 DNA: TGCAGCGCTACGTTCGGAGACAATGAGCAGTTCTTC; CDR3 protein: CSATFGDNEQFF
clone size: many; D gene: TRBD1; V gene: TRBV12-3/TRBV12-4; J gene: TRBJ1-5; CDR3 DNA: TGTGCCAGCAGCCAAGGACAGGGGGCTGTGTATCAGCCCCAGCATTTT; CDR3 protein: CASSQGQGAVYQPQHF
clone size: many; D gene: NA; V gene: TRBV3-1; J gene: TRBJ1-1; CDR3 DNA: TGTGCCAGCAGCCAAGAAACGGGGAGCCCTGAAGCTTTCTTT; CDR3 protein: CASSQETGSPEAFF
clone size: few; D gene: NA; V gene: TRBV12-3/TRBV12-4; J gene: TRBJ1-1; CDR3 DNA: TGTGCCAGCAGTTTCCCAGCAGGGAACACTGAAGCTTTCTTT; CDR3 protein: CASSFPAGNTEAFF
clone size: many; D gene: TRBD1; V gene: TRBV3-1; J gene: TRBJ2-5; CDR3 DNA: TGTGCCAGCAGCCTCGCGACCGGGACAGGGCGTGAGACCCAGTACTTC; CDR3 protein: CASSLATGTGRETQYF
clone size: NA; D gene: TRBD1; V gene: TRBV5-1; J gene: TRBJ1-1; CDR3 DNA: TGCGCCAGCAGCTTGCGGACAGGGGGCGGAAACACTGAAGCTTTCTTT; CDR3 protein: CASSLRTGGGNTEAFF
clone size: few; D gene: NA; V gene: TRBV3-1; J gene: TRBJ1-6; CDR3 DNA: TGTGCCAGCAGCCAGAAACAGGGCGATAATTCACCCCTCCACTTT; CDR3 protein: CASSQKQGDNSPLHF
clone size: NA; D gene: TRBD2; V gene: TRBV7-2; J gene: TRBJ2-7; CDR3 DNA: TGTGCCAGCAGCTTCGGGACTAGAGGTTGGCAGTACTTC; CDR3 protein: CASSFGTRGWQYF
clone size: NA; D gene: NA; V gene: TRBV3-1; J gene: TRBJ1-1; CDR3 DNA: TGTGCCAGCAGCCAAAGAGCGGGAGGGGCGCTTACCGCTGAAGCTTTCTTT; CDR3 protein: CASSQRAGGALTAEAFF
clone size: many; D gene: TRBD2; V gene: TRBV5-1; J gene: TRBJ2-3; CDR3 DNA: TGCGCCAGCAGCCCTAGGACTAGCGGGAATCCCATAACGCAGTATTTT; CDR3 protein: CASSPRTSGNPITQYF
clone size: many; D gene: TRBD2; V gene: TRBV6-1; J gene: TRBJ2-7; CDR3 DNA: TGTGCCAGTCTTCCCGGACTAGCGGGAGCAGGGTACGAGCAGTACTTC; CDR3 protein: CASLPGLAGAGYEQYF
clone size: many; D gene: TRBD1; V gene: TRBV6-1; J gene: TRBJ1-4; CDR3 DNA: TGTGCCAGCATCTCCGACAGGGCTAATGAAAAACTGTTTTTT; CDR3 protein: CASISDRANEKLFF
clone size: NA; D gene: NA; V gene: TRBV9; J gene: TRBJ1-1; CDR3 DNA: TGTGCCAGCAGCGTAGATTCCAGGGGTAACACTGAAGCTTTCTTT; CDR3 protein: CASSVDSRGNTEAFF
clone size: few; D gene: NA; V gene: TRBV9; J gene: TRBJ2-2; CDR3 DNA: TGTGCCAGCAGCGCCCATAGTGGGGAGCTGTTTTTT; CDR3 protein: CASSAHSGELFF
clone size: few; D gene: TRBD2; V gene: TRBV28; J gene: TRBJ2-3; CDR3 DNA: TGTGCCAGCAGTTCCCCAGCGGGAGGGAACCCAGATACGCAGTATTTT; CDR3 protein: CASSSPAGGNPDTQYF
clone size: many; D gene: NA; V gene: TRBV14; J gene: TRBJ2-7; CDR3 DNA: TGTGCCAGCAGCCAAGAAAGCCGGAATAGCGAGCAGTACTTC; CDR3 protein: CASSQESRNSEQYF
clone size: many; D gene: NA; V gene: TRBV24-1; J gene: TRBJ2-1; CDR3 DNA: TGTGCCACCAGTGATCCCGGGACATCCTACAATGAGCAGTTCTTC; CDR3 protein: CATSDPGTSYNEQFF
clone size: few; D gene: TRBD1; V gene: TRBV18; J gene: TRBJ1-2; CDR3 DNA: TGTGCCAGCTCACACAGGGGCGACAATGGCTACACCTTC; CDR3 protein: CASSHRGDNGYTF
clone size: many; D gene: TRBD1; V gene: TRBV12-3/TRBV12-4; J gene: TRBJ1-2; CDR3 DNA: TGTGCCAGCAGTTTGGAGGGGGCTTATGGCTACACCTTC; CDR3 protein: CASSLEGAYGYTF
clone size: NA; D gene: NA; V gene: TRBV7-2; J gene: TRBJ1-5; CDR3 DNA: TGTGCCAGCAGCTTAGTTCCTGCCCTTGGGGCGCGGCATTTT; CDR3 protein: CASSLVPALGARHF
clone size: NA; D gene: NA; V gene: TRBV13; J gene: TRBJ2-2; CDR3 DNA: TGTGCCAGCAGCACGACGGGGTCCGGGGAGCTGTTTTTT; CDR3 protein: CASSTTGSGELFF
clone size: many; D gene: NA; V gene: TRBV30; J gene: TRBJ2-7; CDR3 DNA: TGTGCCTGGAAACGGGACGTAGCTTACGAGCAGTACTTC; CDR3 protein: CAWKRDVAYEQYF
clone size: few; D gene: TRBD1; V gene: TRBV6-1; J gene: TRBJ2-1; CDR3 DNA: TGTGCCAGCACCTATAGGACAGGGGCAGCGAGTGAGCAGTTCTTC; CDR3 protein: CASTYRTGAASEQFF
clone size: many; D gene: NA; V gene: TRBV5-1; J gene: TRBJ2-1; CDR3 DNA: TGCGCCAGCAGCTTGTCTGACAACAATGAGCAGTTCTTC; CDR3 protein: CASSLSDNNEQFF
clone size: many; D gene: TRBD2; V gene: TRBV28; J gene: TRBJ2-7; CDR3 DNA: TGTGCCAGCAGTTTAACTACTAGCGGGATCTACGAGCAGTACTTC; CDR3 protein: CASSLTTSGIYEQYF
clone size: few; D gene: NA; V gene: TRBV18; J gene: TRBJ1-5; CDR3 DNA: TGTGCCAGCTCACCACCAACAGATACGCAGCATTTT; CDR3 protein: CASSPPTDTQHF
clone size: NA; D gene: TRBD1; V gene: TRBV24-1; J gene: TRBJ2-1; CDR3 DNA: TGTGCCACCAGTGATTACAGGGGCTATGAGCAGTTCTTC; CDR3 protein: CATSDYRGYEQFF
clone size: many; D gene: TRBD2; V gene: TRBV28; J gene: TRBJ2-1; CDR3 DNA: TGTGCCAGCAGGTGGACTAGCGGCACCTACAATGAGCAGTTCTTC; CDR3 protein: CASRWTSGTYNEQFF